This T cell receptor (beta chain) is from a study of blood T cell repertoires in COVID-19. Study in general: From T cells, B-cell-depleted T cells, or PBMCs came the material, which was cDNA or gDNA.

Method: immunoSEQ multiplex PCR; TCRdb's copy keeps in-frame clones and lacks some. The data show some 160,000 clones, around nine tenths seen once. Patients in Seattle were enrolled during active infection, then followed longitudinally. V shed 1 base and J shed 2 bases, with 13 bases lying between them. CDR3 length: 16 residues. Germline CDR1 and CDR2: SEHNR and FQNEAQ (reference sequence). The chain has TRBV7-9 and TRBJ2-3; a possible D gene is TRBD2 (5 bases). This clonotype originated in a woman over 75 with COVID-19, enrolled during active disease. Sequencing input: peripheral blood. The CDR3 spells CASSLGTAGLTDTQYF. The DNA for the CDR3 is TGTGCCAGCAGCTTAGGGACGGCGGGCCTCACAGATACGCAGTATTTT.